This TCR beta chain is from a study of cytomegalovirus exposure and HLA in healthy donors. In this sample, this clone turned up once. Germline trimming cut 2 bases from V and 7 bases from J; bases unmatched to any gene: 9. The CDR3 contains 16 residues. Germline V CDR1 and CDR2: SEHNR, FQNEAQ (reference sequence). The PCR contained 60 Vbeta and 13 Jbeta primers. Assay: immunoSEQ multiplex PCR; the TCRdb copy retains only in-frame clones and omits some. The data show about 120,000 clones, approximately 70% seen once. The chain combines TRBV7-9 with TRBJ1-2; TRBD1 aligns across 11 bases. This receptor was taken from a man aged 18 to 29 in good health and CMV-seronegative. Sequencing was performed on PBMCs. CDR3 nucleotide sequence: TGTGCCAGCAGCTTATCCGGGACAGGGGGTCTGTTTGGCTACACCTTC. It yields the protein CASSLSGTGGLFGYTF.